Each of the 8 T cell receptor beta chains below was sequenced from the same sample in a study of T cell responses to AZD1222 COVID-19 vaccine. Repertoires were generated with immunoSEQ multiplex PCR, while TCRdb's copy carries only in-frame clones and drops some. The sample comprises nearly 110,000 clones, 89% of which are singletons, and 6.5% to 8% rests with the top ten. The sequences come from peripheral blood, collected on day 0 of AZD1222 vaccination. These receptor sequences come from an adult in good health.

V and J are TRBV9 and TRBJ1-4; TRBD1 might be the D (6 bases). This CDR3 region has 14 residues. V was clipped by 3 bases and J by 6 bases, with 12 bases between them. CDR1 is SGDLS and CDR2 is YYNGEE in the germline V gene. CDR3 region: CASSARGSDEKLFF. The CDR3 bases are TGTGCCAGCAGCGCCAGGGGTTCGGATGAAAAACTGTTTTTT.

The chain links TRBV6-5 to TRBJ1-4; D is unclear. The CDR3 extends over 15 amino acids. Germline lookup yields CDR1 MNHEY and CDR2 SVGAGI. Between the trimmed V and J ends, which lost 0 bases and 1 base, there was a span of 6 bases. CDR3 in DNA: TGTGCCAGCAGTTACTCTTGGGGAACTAATGAAAAACTGTTTTTT. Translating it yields CASSYSWGTNEKLFF.

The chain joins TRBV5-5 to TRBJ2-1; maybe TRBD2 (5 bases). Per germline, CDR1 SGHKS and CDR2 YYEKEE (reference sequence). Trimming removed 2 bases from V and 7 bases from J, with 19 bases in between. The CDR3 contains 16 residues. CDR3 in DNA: TGTGCCAGCAGCTTACGGATGGGAGAACCTCGGAATGAGCAGTTCTTC. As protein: CASSLRMGEPRNEQFF.

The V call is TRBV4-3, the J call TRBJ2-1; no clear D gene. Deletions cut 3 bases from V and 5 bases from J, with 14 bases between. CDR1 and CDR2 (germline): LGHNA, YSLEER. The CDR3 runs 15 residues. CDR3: CASSQARSFNNEQFF. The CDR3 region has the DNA TGCGCCAGCAGCCAGGCCCGTAGCTTTAACAATGAGCAGTTCTTC.

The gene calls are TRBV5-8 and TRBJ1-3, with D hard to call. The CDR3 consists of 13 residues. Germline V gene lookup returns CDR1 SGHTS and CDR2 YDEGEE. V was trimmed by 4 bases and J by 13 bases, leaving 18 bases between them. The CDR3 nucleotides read TGTGCCAGCAGCCCCCGGACTTTCGGAGGGATATATTTT. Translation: CASSPRTFGGIYF.

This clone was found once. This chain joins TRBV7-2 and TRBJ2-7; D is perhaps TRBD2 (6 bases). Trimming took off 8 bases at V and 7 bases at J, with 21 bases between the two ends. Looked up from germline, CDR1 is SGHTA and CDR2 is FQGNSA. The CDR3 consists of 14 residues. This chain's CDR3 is CASQGPRGTSEQYF. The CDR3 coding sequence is TGTGCCAGCCAAGGACCGCGGGGTACTAGTGAGCAGTACTTC.

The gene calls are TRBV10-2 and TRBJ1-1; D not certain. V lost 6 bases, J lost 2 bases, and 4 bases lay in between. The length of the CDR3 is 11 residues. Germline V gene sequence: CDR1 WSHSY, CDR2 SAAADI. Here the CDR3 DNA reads TGCGCCAGCAGCCGCAACACTGAAGCTTTCTTT. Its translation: CASSRNTEAFF.

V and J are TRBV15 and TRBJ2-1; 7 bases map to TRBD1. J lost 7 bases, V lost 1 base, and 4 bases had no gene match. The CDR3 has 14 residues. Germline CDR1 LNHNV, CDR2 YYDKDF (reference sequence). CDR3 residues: CATSRGQGQNEQFF. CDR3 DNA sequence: TGTGCCACCAGCAGAGGTCAGGGACAGAATGAGCAGTTCTTC.